The 26 T cell receptor beta chains presented below share a single source sample, sequenced in a study of T-cell reconstitution after alpha-beta-depleted transplantation in children. During its preparation, the TCRbeta library received unique molecular identifiers. TCRdb reprocessed the PCR reads with MiXCR, giving one entry per CDR3 protein. This table has hundreds of thousands of distinct CDR3 sequences, roughly an eighth appearing once. The sample in question was PBMCs from the stem cell graft donor, obtained from the stem cell graft. These TCRs come from a human donor who donated a stem cell graft to a child with combined immunodeficiency.

This clonotype was seen more than once but under ten times. CDR3 protein: CASSLTSHRNTEAFF. The CDR3 bases are TGTGCCAGCTCACTCACCTCCCACAGGAACACTGAAGCTTTCTTT. The gene calls are TRBV18 and TRBJ1-1; D is unclear. The CDR3 extends over 15 amino acids. The V gene lost 4 bases and the J gene lost 1 base, with 13 bases spanning the gap. Germline CDR1 KGHSH, CDR2 LQKENI. The complete variable domain, with remaining parts taken from reference TRBV18 and TRBJ1-1, reads NAGVMQNPRHLVRRRGQEARLRCSPMKGHSHVYWYRQLPEEGLKFMVYLQKENIIDESGMPKERFSAEFPKEGPSILRIQQVVRGDSAAYFCASSLTSHRNTEAFFGQGTRLTVV.

This clonotype was seen a handful of times. V usage is TRBV30 and J usage is TRBJ1-2, with D uncertain. This CDR3 has 13 residues. Germline loops: CDR1 GTSNPN, CDR2 SVGIG (reference sequence). Trimming cost V 3 bases and J 1 base, with 9 bases left between them. The CDR3 coding sequence is TGTGCCTGGAGATATGGAAGTAACTATGGCTACACCTTC. The encoded protein is CAWRYGSNYGYTF.

This clonotype was seen ten or more times. This chain links TRBV27 with TRBJ1-2, with TRBD1 identical over 7 bases. The V gene's germline CDR1 is MNHEY and CDR2 SMNVEV (reference sequence). J lost 2 bases, V lost 5 bases, and 11 bases had no gene match. This CDR3 has 16 amino acids. The CDR3 DNA is TGTGCCAGCAGTACCATTAGGGGGCCCTCAAACTATGGCTACACCTTC. Protein sequence: CASSTIRGPSNYGYTF.

J is TRBJ1-4 and V is TRBV11-2; D call uncertain. The CDR3 has 15 amino acids. V was pared by 5 bases and J by 3 bases, with 13 bases between. Germline lookup yields CDR1 SGHAT and CDR2 FQNNGV. The chain's CDR3 is CASSLPPLANEKLFF. The CDR3 DNA sequence: TGTGCCAGCAGCCTTCCCCCTTTGGCTAATGAAAAACTGTTTTTT. Variable domain in full (rest from reference TRBV11-2 and TRBJ1-4): EAGVAQSPRYKIIEKRQSVAFWCNPISGHATLYWYQQILGQGPKLLIQFQNNGVVDDSQLPKDRFSAERLKGVDSTLKIQPAKLEDSAVYLCASSLPPLANEKLFFGSGTQLSVL.

This rearrangement joins TRBV5-4 to TRBJ2-3, with D perhaps matching TRBD1 (6 bases). Deletions cut 2 bases from V and 0 bases from J, with 13 bases between. Germline assignment: CDR1 SGHNT and CDR2 YYREEE (reference sequence). The CDR3 runs 16 residues. CDR3 sequence: CASSLPTGPSTDTQYF. In DNA form, the CDR3 reads TGTGCCAGCAGCTTACCGACAGGCCCCAGCACAGATACGCAGTATTTT.

The J gene is TRBJ2-3, the V gene TRBV4-1; D possibly corresponds to TRBD1 (7 bases). CDR1 is MGHRA, CDR2 YSYEKL, per germline. This CDR3 contains 21 residues. Trimming removed 0 bases at V and 0 bases at J, with 25 bases between. The CDR3 sequence is CASSQEYETGRGDSSTDTQYF. CDR3 nucleotide sequence: TGCGCCAGCAGCCAAGAGTATGAGACGGGCAGGGGGGATTCTAGCACAGATACGCAGTATTTT.

This clonotype occurred many times. This sequence joins TRBV14 and TRBJ2-2, with a weak D call TRBD2 (5 bases). CDR3 length equals 13 residues. Germline V gene data show CDR1 as SGHDN and CDR2 as FVKESK. The ends were cut back, 5 bases at V and 4 bases at J, with 8 bases in the middle. CDR3: CASSASRTGELFF. CDR3 nucleotide sequence: TGTGCCAGCAGCGCTAGCCGCACCGGGGAGCTGTTTTTT. Full variable domain (missing parts from reference TRBV14 and TRBJ2-2): EAGVTQFPSHSVIEKGQTVTLRCDPISGHDNLYWYRRVMGKEIKFLLHFVKESKQDESGMPNNRFLAERTGGTYSTLKVQPAELEDSGVYFCASSASRTGELFFGEGSRLTVL.

This clonotype was observed a few times. The J gene is TRBJ2-1, the V gene TRBV24-1; a possible D gene is TRBD1 (6 bases). CDR1 and CDR2 from the germline V gene are KGHDR and SFDVKD. V lost 2 bases and J lost 4, with 23 bases in between. The length of the CDR3 is 19 residues. CDR3 in DNA: TGTGCCACCAGTGATTCGCCGGGACAATATCACATCGGGTACAATGAGCAGTTCTTC. This codes for CATSDSPGQYHIGYNEQFF.

The sample holds a few counts of this clonotype. The chain recombines TRBV12-3 or TRBV12-4 with TRBJ2-1; D not certain. The CDR3 sequence is 15 residues long. V was pared by 3 bases and J by 0 bases, with 9 bases between. The CDR3 bases are TGTGCCAGCAGTTTTTTAGGGATCTCCTACAATGAGCAGTTCTTC. Translating it yields CASSFLGISYNEQFF.

Many counts were recorded for this clonotype. The chain combines TRBV4-3 with TRBJ2-1; 8 positions match TRBD2. Looked up from germline, CDR1 is LGHNA and CDR2 is YSLEER. The CDR3 spans 14 residues. J was trimmed by 5 bases and V by 2 bases; bases with no gene match: 2. CDR3 amino acids: CASSQNGGDNEQFF. The CDR3, as DNA: TGCGCCAGCAGCCAAAACGGGGGGGACAATGAGCAGTTCTTC.

This clonotype was detected many times. V usage is TRBV7-2 and J usage is TRBJ2-4; maybe TRBD2 (5 bases). The germline CDR1 and CDR2 sequences are SGHTA and FQGNSA. V dropped 5 bases and J dropped 11 bases, with 16 bases sitting between them. The CDR3 is 13 amino acids. Here the CDR3 DNA reads TGTGCCAGCAGCACTCAATCGGGGATCCTTCAGTACTTC. Its protein product is CASSTQSGILQYF.

This clonotype was counted between two and nine times. The gene calls are TRBV11-2 and TRBJ2-1; no clear D. Looked up from germline, CDR1 is SGHAT and CDR2 is FQNNGV. Trimming removed 2 bases at V and 8 bases at J, with 16 bases between. The CDR3 totals 15 residues. The CDR3 protein is CASSLTPGPLDEQFF. The CDR3 DNA is TGTGCCAGCAGCTTAACCCCCGGCCCATTGGATGAGCAGTTCTTC. The variable domain in full, with the rest retrieved from reference TRBV11-2 and TRBJ2-1, is EAGVAQSPRYKIIEKRQSVAFWCNPISGHATLYWYQQILGQGPKLLIQFQNNGVVDDSQLPKDRFSAERLKGVDSTLKIQPAKLEDSAVYLCASSLTPGPLDEQFFGPGTRLTVL.

This clonotype appeared many times. V is TRBV6-5 and J is TRBJ1-1; D not resolved. The germline V gene has CDR1 MNHEY and CDR2 SVGAGI. This CDR3 contains 13 residues. Trimming left V 4 bases short and J 3 bases short, with 9 bases between. CDR3 sequence (DNA): TGTGCCAGCAGTTTATGGCTAGACACTGAAGCTTTCTTT. Translated: CASSLWLDTEAFF.

The rearrangement uses TRBV7-2 and TRBJ2-3; no clear D. Looked up from germline, CDR1 is SGHTA and CDR2 is FQGNSA. This CDR3 is built from 14 residues. V gave up 1 base and J gave up 2 bases, with 7 bases separating them. The CDR3 coding sequence is TGTGCCAGCAGCTTAGTGGTCTTCACAGATACGCAGTATTTT. It translates to CASSLVVFTDTQYF.

This clonotype has more than one count but fewer than ten. The chain employs TRBV6-5 and TRBJ2-7; D might be TRBD2 (5 bases). The V gene's germline CDR1 is MNHEY and CDR2 SVGAGI. With 0 bases removed from V and 1 base from J, the gap between germline ends came to 7 bases. The length of the CDR3 is 14 residues. In DNA form, the CDR3 reads TGTGCCAGCAGTTACTCCCGGGAATCCTACGAGCAGTACTTC. It is translated as CASSYSRESYEQYF.

This clonotype has ten or more counts. The V gene is TRBV6-4, the J gene TRBJ2-3; TRBD1 aligns across 7 bases. The CDR3 is made up of 14 amino acids. The junction had 2 bases not matched to a gene; V was cut back by 3 bases and J by 2 bases. The germline V gene has CDR1 MRHNA and CDR2 SNTAGT. CDR3 sequence reads: CASSDGTATDTQYF. The CDR3 bases are TGTGCCAGCAGTGATGGGACAGCCACAGATACGCAGTATTTT.

The chain employs TRBV20-1 and TRBJ2-6, with TRBD1 matching over 7 bases. This CDR3 has 19 amino acids. Germline V CDR1 and CDR2: DFQATT, SNEGSKA (reference sequence). Trimming at V came to 3 bases and at J to 1 base, leaving 15 bases not matched to a gene. DNA of the CDR3: TGCAGTGCTAGTCCCTATCCGACAGGGTTCCAATCTGGGGCCAACGTCCTGACTTTC. It codes for CSASPYPTGFQSGANVLTF.

This chain uses TRBV20-1 with TRBJ2-5; TRBD1 is a possible D gene (6 bases). CDR1 DFQATT and CDR2 SNEGSKA come from the germline V gene (reference sequence). Trimming removed 3 bases at V and 6 bases at J, with 14 bases between. This CDR3 has 13 residues. The chain's CDR3 is CSASTGLSQTQYF. The CDR3 region has the DNA TGCAGTGCTAGCACAGGGCTTAGTCAGACCCAGTACTTC.

V and J are TRBV20-1 and TRBJ1-5; D remains unclear. Germline CDR1 and CDR2: DFQATT and SNEGSKA (reference sequence). The CDR3 runs 15 residues. V lost 1 base and J lost 2, with 12 bases in between. The CDR3 loop is CSARAPGFRNQPQHF. DNA for the CDR3: TGCAGTGCTAGAGCCCCCGGGTTTCGCAATCAGCCCCAGCATTTT.

The gene calls are TRBV21-1 and TRBJ2-7; the D call in the table, TRBD1, was not verified against the DNA. TRBV21-1 is a listed pseudogene. The CDR3 consists of 13 residues. CDR3 sequence (DNA): TGTGCCACCCTGACAGGGATTTCCTACGAGCAGTACTTC. Its translation is CATLTGISYEQYF.

This clonotype occurred a few times. J is TRBJ1-1 and V is TRBV7-3; D is ambiguous. V was clipped by 2 bases and J by 0 bases, with 7 bases between them. The CDR3 is 14 residues long. Germline V CDR1 and CDR2: SGHTA, FQGTGA. For the CDR3, the DNA is TGTGCCAGCAGCTTATATCACCTGAACACTGAAGCTTTCTTT. It encodes CASSLYHLNTEAFF.

The J gene is TRBJ2-1, the V gene TRBV6-4; 8 bases match TRBD1. Germline V gene lookup returns CDR1 MRHNA and CDR2 SNTAGT. The CDR3 spans 14 residues. Trimming took 7 bases from V and 7 from J; bases not matched to a gene: 9. In nucleotides, the CDR3 is TGTGCCAGCACCCCCTTAACAGGGGGAAATGAGCAGTTCTTC. This codes for CASTPLTGGNEQFF.

The V gene is TRBV5-1, the J gene TRBJ2-7; 10 nucleotides agree with TRBD1. The CDR3 is made up of 13 amino acids. Trimming took 5 bases from V and 3 from J; bases not matched to a gene: 2. CDR1 is SGHRS, CDR2 YFSETQ, per germline. This CDR3 is CASRGTGVYEQYF. The CDR3 DNA is TGCGCCAGCAGAGGGACAGGGGTCTACGAGCAGTACTTC.

This clonotype has just a few counts. This sequence joins TRBV20-1 and TRBJ2-7; the D gene is possibly TRBD1 (6 bases). The V end lost 5 bases, the J end lost 5 bases, and 16 bases lay between the germline ends. Germline V CDR1 and CDR2: DFQATT, SNEGSKA (reference sequence). This CDR3 spans 13 amino acids. CDR3 in amino acids: CSAPGTGMHEQYF. The CDR3 nucleotides are TGCAGTGCTCCAGGAACAGGGATGCACGAGCAGTACTTC.

V is TRBV20-1 and J is TRBJ2-7; 10 nucleotides agree with TRBD1. Germline CDR1 DFQATT, CDR2 SNEGSKA (reference sequence). The CDR3 length is 14 residues. The V segment lost 2 bases and the J segment 5 bases; nucleotides outside the gene matches: 6. The CDR3 sequence: CSARQDRGIHEQYF. The DNA of the CDR3 is TGCAGTGCTAGACAGGACAGGGGGATCCACGAGCAGTACTTC.

This chain connects TRBV4-1 to TRBJ2-5; 7 bases align to TRBD1. CDR3 length: 15 residues. Germline V gives CDR1 MGHRA, CDR2 YSYEKL. Unmatched junction bases numbered 5, after V lost 4 bases and J lost 0 bases. This CDR3 is CASSPGQRYQETQYF. The DNA for the CDR3 is TGCGCCAGCAGCCCGGGACAGAGGTACCAAGAGACCCAGTACTTC.